The 15 T cell receptor beta chains presented below share a single source sample, sequenced in a study of CD4 T cells in relation to SARS-CoV-2 and coronaviruses. Measured with immunoSEQ multiplex PCR; TCRdb has only the in-frame clones, and not every one. The repertoire holds 27,000 or so clones, with roughly 76% as singletons. Before the COVID-19 pandemic, during about 2010-2018, CD4+ T cells were taken from unexposed donors. The cells were cultured for about 10 days before CD4+ T cells were isolated. These receptors have no known antigen. The sample comprised CD4+ T cells from PBMCs, cultured in vitro. These receptors were collected from a human donor in good health.

Written as DNA, the CDR3 is TGCGCCAGCAGCTTGGTAATGGGGGGGACAGATACGCAGTATTTT. It codes for CASSLVMGGTDTQYF. The genes are TRBV5-1 and TRBJ2-3, with 7 bases fitting TRBD2. The germline V gene encodes CDR1 SGHRS and CDR2 YFSETQ. The CDR3 spans 15 residues. V lost 0 bases and J lost 3; bases outside the gene matches: 4.

This chain links TRBV10-2 with TRBJ1-3; D might be TRBD1 (6 bases). Trimming left V 6 bases short and J 0 bases short, with 21 bases between. Germline lookup yields CDR1 WSHSY and CDR2 SAAADI. The CDR3 has 18 residues. CDR3 region: CASSETLWGHISGNTIYF. CDR3 coding DNA: TGCGCCAGCAGCGAGACCCTATGGGGGCATATCTCTGGAAACACCATATATTTT.

The chain links TRBV29-1 to TRBJ2-7; maybe TRBD2 (5 bases). This CDR3 is built from 13 residues. CDR1 and CDR2 from the germline V gene are SQVTM and ANQGSEA. V lost 6 bases and J 2 bases, leaving 14 bases between the germline ends. This CDR3 reads CSVLQTGTYEQYF. CDR3 bases: TGCAGCGTACTCCAGACGGGAACCTACGAGCAGTACTTC.

The V call is TRBV3-1 (or the pseudogene TRBV3-2), the J call TRBJ2-1; D is undetermined. The CDR3 contains 14 residues. V lost 1 base, J lost 4 bases, and 8 bases lay in between. Germline assignment: CDR1 LGHDT and CDR2 YNNKEL (reference sequence). The DNA for the CDR3 is TGTGCCAGCAGCCAAGTTCCACTATACAATGAGCAGTTCTTC. Its translation is CASSQVPLYNEQFF.

This clone occurred once. The V and J genes are TRBV19 and TRBJ1-2; the D gene is possibly TRBD1 (6 bases). Germline CDR1 is LNHDA and CDR2 is SQIVND (reference sequence). The CDR3 runs to 12 residues. The germline V and J ends were trimmed by 5 bases and 5 bases, with 9 bases remaining between them. The CDR3 is CASSPQGYGYTF. In DNA form, the CDR3 reads TGTGCCAGTAGTCCACAGGGATATGGCTACACCTTC.

The chain recombines TRBV5-4 with TRBJ2-1; D gene uncertain. Germline CDR1 SGHNT, CDR2 YYREEE (reference sequence). V lost 2 bases to trimming and J lost 0 bases, with 12 bases between them. The CDR3 totals 16 residues. The CDR3 DNA is TGTGCCAGCAGCTTTTCTATCACCCGCTCCTACAATGAGCAGTTCTTC. This gives the protein CASSFSITRSYNEQFF. The full variable domain, with the rest looked up from reference TRBV5-4 and TRBJ2-1, is ETGVTQSPTHLIKTRGQQVTLRCSSQSGHNTVSWYQQALGQGPQFIFQYYREEENGRGNFPPRFSGLQFPNYSSELNVNALELDDSALYLCASSFSITRSYNEQFFGPGTRLTVL.

The chain carries TRBV4-1 and TRBJ2-7; D may be TRBD1 (6 bases). The CDR3 has 17 amino acids. Trimming cost V 0 bases and J 5 bases, with 20 bases left between them. CDR1 MGHRA and CDR2 YSYEKL come from the germline V gene. The chain's CDR3 is CASSQDSPQGISHEQYF. CDR3 nucleotides: TGCGCCAGCAGCCAAGACTCCCCTCAGGGGATATCCCACGAGCAGTACTTC.

The J gene is TRBJ2-3, the V gene TRBV10-3; 7 bases fit TRBD2. CDR1 and CDR2 from the germline V gene are ENHRY and SYGVKD. The CDR3 length is 14 residues. Unmatched junction bases numbered 10, after V lost 11 bases and J lost 2 bases. CDR3 nucleotide sequence: TGTGCCGGGGGAAACGGGGGGTCCACAGATACGCAGTATTTT. Translated, it gives CAGGNGGSTDTQYF.

This clone has only one observation. V usage is TRBV7-2 and J usage is TRBJ1-5; D might be TRBD1 (5 bases). The CDR3 is 15 residues long. V gave up 3 bases and J gave up 0 bases, with 9 bases separating them. Germline CDR1 and CDR2: SGHTA and FQGNSA. The CDR3 loop reads CASSFVGDSNQPQHF. CDR3 in DNA: TGTGCCAGCAGCTTTGTAGGGGATAGCAATCAGCCCCAGCATTTT.

This chain joins TRBV4-1 and TRBJ2-2, with TRBD2 matching 11 bases. J lost 0 bases, V lost 2 bases, and 5 bases had no gene match. This CDR3 has 18 amino acids. Germline-derived CDR1 and CDR2 are MGHRA and YSYEKL. CDR3 bases: TGCGCCAGCAGCCAATTTAGCGGGGGGGCCTCGAACACCGGGGAGCTGTTTTTT. Protein product: CASSQFSGGASNTGELFF.

The chain employs TRBV5-1 and TRBJ2-1, with 10 bases that match TRBD1. The germline V gene has CDR1 SGHRS and CDR2 YFSETQ. The V gene end was trimmed by 3 bases and the J gene end by 7 bases; junction bases not matched to a gene: 4. The CDR3 consists of 14 residues. The CDR3 region is CASSYRDRGNEQFF. The CDR3 region has the DNA TGCGCCAGCAGCTACCGGGACAGGGGTAATGAGCAGTTCTTC. The complete variable domain, with remaining parts taken from reference TRBV5-1 and TRBJ2-1, reads KAGVTQTPRYLIKTRGQQVTLSCSPISGHRSVSWYQQTPGQGLQFLFEYFSETQRNKGNFPGRFSGRQFSNSRSEMNVSTLELGDSALYLCASSYRDRGNEQFFGPGTRLTVL.

The chain links TRBV12-3 or TRBV12-4 to TRBJ2-7; D not resolved. This CDR3 has 12 residues. V gave up 6 bases and J gave up 6 bases, with 12 bases separating them. CDR3 loop: CASSLVGFEQYF. The CDR3 coding sequence is TGTGCCAGCAGCCTTGTCGGCTTCGAGCAGTACTTC.

This clone was seen a few times. The CDR3 reads CASSPSGGRQETQYF. The DNA of the CDR3 is TGTGCCAGCAGCCCCTCCGGGGGTCGCCAAGAGACCCAGTACTTC. V and J are TRBV7-9 and TRBJ2-5; D possibly corresponds to TRBD2 (6 bases). The length of the CDR3 is 15 residues. V was cut by 5 bases and J by 1 base, with 14 bases left in between. Per germline, CDR1 SEHNR and CDR2 FQNEAQ (reference sequence).

This clone was detected only a few times. The chain has TRBV10-3 and TRBJ1-2, with no clear D. Per germline, CDR1 ENHRY and CDR2 SYGVKD. V was pared by 0 bases and J by 9 bases, with 8 bases between. CDR3 size: 12 residues. The CDR3 here is CAISESEGSYTF. In nucleotides, the CDR3 is TGTGCCATCAGTGAGTCAGAGGGAAGCTACACCTTC.

This chain links TRBV4-1 with TRBJ2-1; 10 nucleotides line up with TRBD2. This CDR3 is built from 18 residues. V lost 3 bases and J lost 3; bases outside the gene matches: 11. CDR1 is MGHRA and CDR2 is YSYEKL in the germline V gene. CDR3 bases: TGCGCCAGCAGCCAGAGCGCGAGCGGGGGGGTTAGCTACAATGAGCAGTTCTTC. It is translated as CASSQSASGGVSYNEQFF.